One and the same sample provided the 15 T cell receptor beta chains below, sequenced in a study of blood T cell repertoires in COVID-19. Method: immunoSEQ multiplex PCR; TCRdb's copy keeps in-frame clones and lacks some. Of some 260,000 clones in the sample, 80% to 90% were seen once. Input material: peripheral blood. The receptors were gathered from a woman aged 70 to 79 with COVID-19, enrolled during active disease.

The chain links TRBV5-1 to TRBJ2-5; D is uncertain. Germline values: CDR1 SGHRS, CDR2 YFSETQ. This CDR3 comprises 14 residues. Trimming cost V 0 bases and J 0 bases, with 6 bases left between them. This chain's CDR3 is CASSLGPYQETQYF. Here the CDR3 DNA reads TGCGCCAGCAGCTTGGGGCCGTACCAAGAGACCCAGTACTTC.

The rearrangement joins TRBV28 to TRBJ2-2; 9 bases are shared with TRBD2. The V gene's germline CDR1 is MDHEN and CDR2 SYDVKM. The CDR3 covers 16 residues. V shed 6 bases, J shed 4 bases, and the junction held 9 bases outside the gene matches. The CDR3 sequence is CASRLAGEGFTGELFF. The CDR3 nucleotides read TGTGCCAGCAGACTAGCGGGTGAGGGGTTCACCGGGGAGCTGTTTTTT.

This clone is termed medium-sized. The chain combines TRBV23-1 with TRBJ2-2; 8 bases are shared with TRBD1. Being an ORF, TRBV23-1 has a function that is uncertain. The J segment lost 2 bases and the V segment lost 7 bases, leaving 6 bases of the junction unmatched. This CDR3 spans 15 amino acids. The CDR3 DNA follows: TGCGCCAGCATACCCAGGGGGCCTAACACCGGGGAGCTGTTTTTT. This translates into CASIPRGPNTGELFF.

The chain is built from TRBV7-2 and TRBJ1-2, with D perhaps matching TRBD1 (5 bases). V gave up 5 bases and J gave up 3 bases, with 19 bases separating them. The CDR3 has 16 amino acids. Germline V gene lookup returns CDR1 SGHTA and CDR2 FQGNSA. The CDR3 DNA reads as TGTGCCAGCAGCACGCTTCGGGCAGGGTTGGACTATGGCTACACCTTC. Encoded protein: CASSTLRAGLDYGYTF.

The chain carries TRBV11-2 and TRBJ1-6; perhaps TRBD1 as D (5 bases). Germline-derived CDR1 and CDR2 are SGHAT and FQNNGV. The ends were cut back, 5 bases at V and 9 bases at J, with 17 bases in the middle. There are 15 residues in the CDR3. CDR3 region: CASSRRLGEGSPLHF. CDR3 DNA: TGTGCCAGCAGCCGAAGGTTGGGGGAGGGTTCACCCCTCCACTTT.

This clone was seen a handful of times. This sequence joins TRBV29-1 and TRBJ1-1, with 7 bases identical to TRBD1. The CDR3 runs to 13 residues. The ends lost 7 bases at V and 1 base at J; junction bases unmatched: 6. Germline V lookup: CDR1 SQVTM, CDR2 ANQGSEA. CDR3 in DNA: TGCAGCGCCAGAAGGGACAGGAACACTGAAGCTTTCTTT. It specifies CSARRDRNTEAFF. The full variable domain, in which reference TRBV29-1 and TRBJ1-1 provide the parts outside the CDR3, is SAVISQKPSRDICQRGTSLTIQCQVDSQVTMMFWYRQQPGQSLTLIATANQGSEATYESGFVIDKFPISRPNLTFSTLTVSNMSPEDSSIYLCSARRDRNTEAFFGQGTRLTVV.

V is TRBV16 and J is TRBJ2-5; 7 positions agree with TRBD1. The CDR3 length is 15 residues. Unmatched junction bases numbered 10, after V lost 2 bases and J lost 7 bases. Germline V gene sequence: CDR1 KGHSY, CDR2 FQNENV. This chain's CDR3 is CASSQTVQGTATQYF. The DNA for the CDR3 is TGTGCCAGCAGCCAAACCGTACAGGGGACGGCGACCCAGTACTTC. The full variable domain, completed using reference TRBV16 and TRBJ2-5, is GEEVAQTPKHLVRGEGQKAKLYCAPIKGHSYVFWYQQVLKNEFKFLISFQNENVFDETGMPKERFSAKCLPNSPCSLEIQATKLEDSAVYFCASSQTVQGTATQYFGPGTRLLVL.

The chain has TRBV2 and TRBJ2-3; 7 bases line up with TRBD1. The length of the CDR3 is 12 residues. Germline CDR1 is SNHLY and CDR2 is FYNNEI. V shed 9 bases, J shed 3 bases, and the junction held 3 bases outside the gene matches. In DNA form, the CDR3 reads TGTGCCAGTCGACAGGGAACAGATACGCAGTATTTT. Translated, it gives CASRQGTDTQYF.

This chain joins TRBV3-1 (or the pseudogene TRBV3-2) and TRBJ1-1; D is undetermined. This CDR3 spans 13 amino acids. Between the trimmed V and J ends, which lost 3 bases and 1 base, there was a span of 6 bases. The germline CDR1 and CDR2 sequences are LGHDT and YNNKEL (reference sequence). The CDR3 DNA reads TGTGCCAGCAGCCACCGGGAGAACACTGAAGCTTTCTTT. It yields the protein CASSHRENTEAFF.

The chain joins TRBV6-6 to TRBJ2-2; D perhaps matches TRBD2 (6 bases). From germline, CDR1 is MNHNY and CDR2 SVGAGI (reference sequence). The V end lost 1 base, the J end lost 5 bases, and 8 bases lay between the germline ends. This CDR3 is built from 14 residues. The CDR3 sequence is CASSYFRETGELFF. CDR3 sequence (DNA): TGTGCCAGCAGTTACTTCCGGGAGACCGGGGAGCTGTTTTTT.

V is TRBV6-6 and J is TRBJ2-7; D is ambiguous. This CDR3 comprises 14 residues. Germline assignment: CDR1 MNHNY and CDR2 SVGAGI (reference sequence). The V end lost 2 bases, the J end lost 2 bases, and 10 bases lay between the germline ends. The CDR3 DNA follows: TGTGCCAGCAGTTACGTCCAGAACGCCTACGAGCAGTACTTC. Its translation is CASSYVQNAYEQYF.

This chain connects TRBV5-1 to TRBJ1-2; 7 nucleotides line up with TRBD1. Germline values: CDR1 SGHRS, CDR2 YFSETQ. Trimming at V came to 7 bases and at J to 4 bases, leaving 10 bases not matched to a gene. The CDR3 length is 14 residues. This chain's CDR3 is CASRRGPGTYGYTF. The DNA of the CDR3 is TGCGCCAGCCGGAGGGGGCCCGGGACCTATGGCTACACCTTC.

The chain recombines TRBV18 with TRBJ1-1; D remains unclear. Per germline, CDR1 KGHSH and CDR2 LQKENI. CDR3 size: 12 residues. Trimming cost V 3 bases and J 8 bases, with 10 bases left between them. Here the CDR3 reads CASSPEREEAFF. CDR3 coding DNA: TGTGCCAGCTCACCCGAGAGGGAAGAAGCTTTCTTT.

This rearrangement joins TRBV5-1 to TRBJ2-3; tentative D call: TRBD1 (9 bases). With 2 bases removed from V and 6 bases from J, the gap between germline ends came to 25 bases. The CDR3 loop spans 18 amino acids. The V gene's germline CDR1 is SGHRS and CDR2 YFSETQ. Here the CDR3 reads CASSFGDRGLAGRDTQYF. For the CDR3, the DNA is TGCGCCAGCAGCTTTGGAGACAGGGGGTTAGCGGGAAGGGATACGCAGTATTTT.

This clone appeared once. The rearrangement links TRBV6-2 or TRBV6-3 to TRBJ1-5, with D possibly matching TRBD1 (6 bases). CDR3 size: 17 residues. Germline CDR1 MNHEY, CDR2 SVGEGT. V lost 4 bases to trimming and J lost 0 bases, with 16 bases between them. The CDR3 here is CASSSQGGLHSNQPQHF. The CDR3, as DNA: TGTGCCAGCAGTTCCCAAGGGGGTCTGCATAGCAATCAGCCCCAGCATTTT.